The 14 T cell receptor beta chains in this list originate from one sample, sequenced in a study of T cells in Graves' hyperthyroidism and ophthalmopathy. The investigators amplified TCR beta CDR3 regions from RNA transcripts. Using the HTBI primer set, a first-round RT-PCR was run on the TCR CDR3. TCRdb re-called the multiplex PCR reads with MiXCR, one entry per CDR3 protein. The sample has about 720,000 distinct CDR3 sequences, approximately 16% seen once; the top ten hold under 10%. Sequences were obtained from blood. Receptors originate from a man in his late teens or twenties with Graves' hyperthyroidism.

This clonotype was detected only a few times. The V gene is TRBV7-2, the J gene TRBJ1-6; D call uncertain. Between the trimmed V and J ends, which lost 6 bases and 0 bases, there was a span of 6 bases. CDR3 size: 14 residues. CDR1 is SGHTA, CDR2 FQGNSA, per germline. Written as DNA, the CDR3 is TGTGCCAGCAGGCCCAACTCCTATAATTCACCCCTCCACTTT. Translation: CASRPNSYNSPLHF.

This clonotype was seen at least ten times. The chain employs TRBV28 and TRBJ2-7, with TRBD2 as a possible D gene (6 bases). Trimming pared 3 bases from V and 0 bases from J, leaving 18 bases between. This CDR3 is 17 amino acids long. CDR1 is MDHEN, CDR2 SYDVKM, per germline. The CDR3 nucleotides read TGTGCCAGCAGTTTCCATTTGGGACTCTTGAGCTCCTACGAGCAGTACTTC. It specifies CASSFHLGLLSSYEQYF.

This clonotype was seen many times. V gene TRBV7-3 combines with J gene TRBJ2-7; 9 bases match TRBD2. The junction had 9 bases not matched to a gene; V was cut back by 5 bases and J by 4 bases. Germline V lookup: CDR1 SGHTA, CDR2 FQGTGA. CDR3 length: 15 amino acids. The chain's CDR3 is CASSLGRTSEYEQYF. As DNA, the CDR3 is TGTGCCAGCAGCCTAGGGCGGACTAGCGAATACGAGCAGTACTTC.

Many counts were recorded for this clonotype. The genes are TRBV28 and TRBJ2-7, with D perhaps being TRBD1 or TRBD2 (5 bases each). The germline V and J ends were trimmed by 3 bases and 6 bases, with 9 bases remaining between them. Germline V gene data show CDR1 as MDHEN and CDR2 as SYDVKM. The CDR3 length is 12 residues. The CDR3 DNA follows: TGTGCCAGCAGTTTCAAGGGGAGCGAGCAGTACTTC. This codes for CASSFKGSEQYF.

This sequence joins TRBV24-1 and TRBJ2-3; D not certain. The V gene's germline CDR1 is KGHDR and CDR2 SFDVKD. V gave up 4 bases and J gave up 6 bases, with 7 bases separating them. The CDR3 totals 12 residues. CDR3 residues: CATSDRADTQYF. CDR3 sequence (DNA): TGTGCCACCAGTGACCGGGCCGATACGCAGTATTTT.

This clonotype was observed many times. The genes are TRBV12-3 or TRBV12-4 and TRBJ2-1; 7 nucleotides agree with TRBD1. This CDR3 is 14 amino acids long. V shed 5 bases and J 4 bases; nucleotides not matched to a gene: 5. CDR3: CASSAQGVYNEQFF. In DNA form, the CDR3 reads TGTGCCAGCAGTGCCCAGGGGGTATACAATGAGCAGTTCTTC.

The V gene is TRBV7-3, the J gene TRBJ1-3; maybe TRBD1 (5 bases). From germline, CDR1 is SGHTA and CDR2 FQGTGA. V was trimmed by 7 bases and J by 3 bases, leaving 19 bases between them. This CDR3 has 16 amino acids. The CDR3 DNA follows: TGTGCCAGCACCCATCCCGCGGGGGTACGTGGAAACACCATATATTTT. Protein product: CASTHPAGVRGNTIYF.

The chain links TRBV27 to TRBJ1-2, with 9 bases matching TRBD1. Germline trimming cut 0 bases from V and 10 bases from J; bases unmatched to any gene: 9. This CDR3 has 15 residues. Germline V lookup: CDR1 MNHEY, CDR2 SMNVEV (reference sequence). In nucleotides, the CDR3 is TGTGCCAGCAGTTTATCGCAGACAGGGGGGTTCGACTACACCTTC. This codes for CASSLSQTGGFDYTF.

This clonotype was counted only a few times. The V call is TRBV3-1, the J call TRBJ2-2, with 9 nucleotides matching TRBD1. The ends lost 3 bases at V and 5 bases at J; junction bases unmatched: 7. The germline gives CDR1 LGHDT, CDR2 YNNKEL (reference sequence). This CDR3 spans 16 amino acids. DNA for the CDR3: TGTGCCAGCAGCCAGCCCGGGACAGGGTTGACCGGGGAGCTGTTTTTT. It is translated as CASSQPGTGLTGELFF.

This clonotype was observed a handful of times. The rearrangement joins TRBV7-9 to TRBJ2-7, with unresolved D. The V end was cut by 1 base, the J end by 1 base, with 11 bases between. This CDR3 is built from 15 residues. CDR1 and CDR2 from the germline V gene are SEHNR and FQNEAQ (reference sequence). CDR3 in amino acids: CASSLESGNSYEQYF. The CDR3 nucleotides are TGTGCCAGCAGCTTAGAGTCAGGCAATTCCTACGAGCAGTACTTC.

The V gene is TRBV11-2, the J gene TRBJ2-2, with 7 bases that match TRBD2. The trim removed 1 base at V and 3 bases at J, leaving 5 bases unmatched. CDR1 SGHAT and CDR2 FQNNGV come from the germline V gene. The CDR3 length is 16 residues. The CDR3 DNA follows: TGTGCCAGCAGCTTAGTAGGCGGGAGAGACACCGGGGAGCTGTTTTTT. Its translation: CASSLVGGRDTGELFF.

About this clonotype: One junction end disagrees with the germline gene, perhaps due to a read error. The CDR3 loop is CASSLTGTENYGYTF. The CDR3 coding sequence is TGTGCCAGCAGCCTAACCGGGACAGAGAACTATGGCTACACCTTC. The V call is TRBV7-3, the J call TRBJ1-2; TRBD1 aligns across 7 bases. The CDR3 is 15 amino acids. Germline CDR1 is SGHTA and CDR2 is FQGTGA.

This clonotype came up many times. The chain couples TRBV5-5 to TRBJ1-5; tentative D call: TRBD1 (6 bases). In germline, CDR1 is SGHKS, CDR2 YYEKEE (reference sequence). The CDR3 runs 15 residues. V was cut by 5 bases and J by 1 base, with 13 bases left in between. CDR3 nucleotide sequence: TGTGCCAGCAGTTTGACAGGACGGAGCAATCAGCCCCAGCATTTT. Translating it yields CASSLTGRSNQPQHF.

This clonotype was observed many times. The CDR3 bases are TGTGCCAGCATGGCTAGCGGGGGGGGGAGTAGCACAGATACGCAGTATTTT. It is translated as CASMASGGGSSTDTQYF. The chain couples TRBV12-3 or TRBV12-4 to TRBJ2-3, with 12 bases lining up with TRBD2. The CDR3 is 17 amino acids. V trimming: 7 bases; J trimming: 0 bases; junction bases outside the gene matches: 8.